This TCR beta chain was captured in a study of T cells in Graves' hyperthyroidism and ophthalmopathy. General observations from the study: Ophthalmopathy, as predicted by the model, came a median about seven months after the prediction. A model built on 13 V-J features separated ophthalmopathy from stable hyperthyroidism.

The sample holds a few counts of this clonotype. Its antigen is as yet unknown. The CDR3 consists of 20 residues. Trimming cost V 5 bases and J 2 bases, with 25 bases left between them. From RNA transcripts, TCR beta CDR3 regions were amplified. With the HTBI primer set, the TCR CDR3 went through a first round of RT-PCR. One entry per CDR3 protein, called by TCRdb with MiXCR from the multiplex PCR reads. The table records around 500,000 distinct CDR3 sequences, less than 25% of them present only once. Sequencing was performed on blood. The sequence came from a woman in her 70s with Graves' ophthalmopathy. The chain combines TRBV12-3 or TRBV12-4 with TRBJ2-6, with D possibly TRBD1 on 6 matching bases. The CDR3 protein is CASSPILTGTPTPGANVLTF. CDR3 bases: TGTGCCAGCAGTCCAATCCTTACCGGGACACCTACTCCTGGGGCCAACGTCCTGACTTTC.